Sequencing of this TCR beta chain was carried out in a study of response to subunit inactivated influenza vaccine. The study's findings and limits: T cells newly recruited by each seasonal influenza vaccination are few, the authors suggested.

TCRdb re-analysed the RT-PCR reads in MiXCR, keeping a single row per CDR3 protein. This sample has 800,000 to 1,000,000 distinct CDR3 sequences, with 21% found just once. Regarding this clonotype: Its cognate antigen is unknown.

Germline CDR1 MNHNS, CDR2 SASEGT. The V and J ends lost 8 bases and 4 bases respectively, with 20 bases between them. The CDR3 spans 15 residues. The clonotype comes from a man over 45 who received an inactivated influenza vaccine. The rearrangement joins TRBV6-1 to TRBJ1-2; D might be TRBD1 (5 bases). Source: PBMCs from blood, taken about 5 days after vaccination. CDR3 loop: CASERGYLGPYGYTF. The CDR3 region has the DNA TGTGCCAGCGAACGGGGGTATCTGGGTCCCTATGGCTACACCTTC.